This is a list of T cell receptor beta chains from one sample in a study of T cells after yellow fever vaccination. TCRdb reanalysed the 5' RACE reads using MiXCR and keeps one entry per CDR3 protein. This table holds 350,000 to 450,000 distinct CDR3 sequences, about 19% found once. Specimen: PBMCs, collected before the yellow fever booster vaccination. These receptors all stem from a young man who received the YFV17D yellow fever vaccine. Each CDR3 is given with its conserved first and last residue. The D gene is left open where the match is weak. Size values are once, few and many counts, or a class for expanded clones, and some rows have none.

CDR3	DNA	size	J	D	V
CASSYGLAGGRFRYNEQFF	TGTGCCAGCAGTTACGGACTAGCGGGGGGGCGGTTTAGATACAATGAGCAGTTCTTC	.	TRBJ2-1	TRBD2	TRBV6-6
CATQGTPYNQPQHF	TGTGCCACCCAGGGGACACCCTACAATCAGCCCCAGCATTTT	many	TRBJ1-5	.	TRBV19
CASSTGVDTQYF	TGTGCCAGCAGCACAGGGGTCGATACGCAGTATTTT	many	TRBJ2-3	TRBD1	TRBV7-3
CASSFRQGLVYNEQFF	TGTGCCAGCAGCTTTCGTCAGGGGCTGGTCTACAATGAGCAGTTCTTC	.	TRBJ2-1	.	TRBV5-5
CASSEGQPGNTIYF	TGTGCCAGCAGTGAAGGGCAGCCTGGAAACACCATATATTTT	.	TRBJ1-3	.	TRBV2
CASSLSPPGTRGETQYF	TGTGCCAGCAGCTTATCGCCCCCCGGGACTAGAGGAGAGACCCAGTACTTC	few	TRBJ2-5	TRBD2	TRBV5-5
CASSVGSSSYEQYF	TGTGCCAGCAGCGTAGGATCTAGCTCCTACGAGCAGTACTTC	.	TRBJ2-7	.	TRBV9
CASTRAGATDTQYF	TGTGCCAGCACCCGAGCGGGGGCCACAGATACGCAGTATTTT	few	TRBJ2-3	TRBD2	TRBV7-2
CASSLDIYDEQYF	TGTGCCAGCAGCTTAGACATCTACGACGAGCAGTACTTC	.	TRBJ2-7	.	TRBV7-3
CASSSRAFF	TGTGCCAGCAGCTCCCGAGCTTTCTTT	.	TRBJ1-1	.	TRBV7-9
CASSFGDEAFF	TGTGCCAGCAGTTTTGGGGATGAAGCTTTCTTT	few	TRBJ1-1	.	TRBV12-3/TRBV12-4
CASSDSGGYNEQFF	TGTGCCAGCAGTGACTCAGGGGGTTACAATGAGCAGTTCTTC	few	TRBJ2-1	.	TRBV6-4
CASSFGAAANYGYTF	TGTGCCAGCAGCTTTGGGGCGGCAGCTAACTATGGCTACACCTTC	few	TRBJ1-2	.	TRBV7-9
CASNPRGGDHEQYF	TGCGCCAGCAACCCTCGGGGGGGGGACCACGAGCAGTACTTC	.	TRBJ2-7	TRBD2	TRBV5-1
CAISELVDTQYF	TGTGCCATCAGTGAGTTGGTAGATACGCAGTATTTT	few	TRBJ2-3	.	TRBV10-3
CASAISGTNNEQFF	TGTGCTAGTGCCATTAGTGGGACGAACAATGAGCAGTTCTTC	.	TRBJ2-1	.	TRBV12-5
CATATGGRGANVLTF	TGTGCCACCGCGACAGGGGGCCGTGGGGCCAACGTCCTGACTTTC	few	TRBJ2-6	TRBD1	TRBV15
CASSENQNTEAFF	TGCGCCAGCAGCGAAAATCAGAACACTGAAGCTTTCTTT	few	TRBJ1-1	.	TRBV5-1
CATGLAGAAYNEQFF	TGCGCCACCGGACTAGCGGGTGCAGCCTACAATGAGCAGTTCTTC	few	TRBJ2-1	TRBD2	TRBV5-1
CAGGGGAVDTQYF	TGCGCCGGAGGCGGGGGGGCTGTAGATACGCAGTATTTT	few	TRBJ2-3	TRBD2	TRBV10-2
CASRDRQGTDTQYF	TGTGCCAGCAGAGACCGACAGGGAACAGATACGCAGTATTTT	few	TRBJ2-3	TRBD1	TRBV7-2
CSVEVRVNEQFF	TGCAGCGTTGAAGTCCGCGTGAATGAGCAGTTCTTC	.	TRBJ2-1	.	TRBV29-1
CSADGQGQAKNIQYF	TGCAGCGCCGACGGACAGGGCCAAGCCAAAAACATTCAGTACTTC	many	TRBJ2-4	TRBD1	TRBV29-1
CSAPGTGMTDTQYF	TGCAGTGCGCCAGGGACAGGGATGACAGATACGCAGTATTTT	many	TRBJ2-3	TRBD1	TRBV20-1